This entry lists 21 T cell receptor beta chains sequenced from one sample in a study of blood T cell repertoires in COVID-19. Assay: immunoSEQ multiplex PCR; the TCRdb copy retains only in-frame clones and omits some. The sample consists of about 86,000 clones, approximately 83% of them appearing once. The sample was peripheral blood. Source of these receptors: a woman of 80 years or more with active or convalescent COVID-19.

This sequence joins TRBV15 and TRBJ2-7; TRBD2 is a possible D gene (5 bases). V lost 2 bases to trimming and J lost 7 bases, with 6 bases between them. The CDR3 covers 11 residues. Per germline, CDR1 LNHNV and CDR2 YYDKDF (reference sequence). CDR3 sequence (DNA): TGTGCCACCAGCAGATCGGGGGAGCAGTACTTC. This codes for CATSRSGEQYF.

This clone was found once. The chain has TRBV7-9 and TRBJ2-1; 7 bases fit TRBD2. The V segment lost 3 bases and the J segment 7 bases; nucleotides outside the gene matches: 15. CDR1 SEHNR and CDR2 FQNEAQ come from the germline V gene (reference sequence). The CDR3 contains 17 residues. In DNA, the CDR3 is TGTGCCAGCAGCTTTCACAGCGGGACCCTCTTGAGGAATGAGCAGTTCTTC. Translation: CASSFHSGTLLRNEQFF.

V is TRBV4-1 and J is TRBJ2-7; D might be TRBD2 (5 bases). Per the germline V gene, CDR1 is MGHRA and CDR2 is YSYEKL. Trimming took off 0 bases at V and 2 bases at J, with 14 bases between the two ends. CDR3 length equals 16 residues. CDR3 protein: CASSQDRGLGTYEQYF. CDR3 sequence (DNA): TGCGCCAGCAGCCAAGATAGAGGGTTGGGAACCTACGAGCAGTACTTC.

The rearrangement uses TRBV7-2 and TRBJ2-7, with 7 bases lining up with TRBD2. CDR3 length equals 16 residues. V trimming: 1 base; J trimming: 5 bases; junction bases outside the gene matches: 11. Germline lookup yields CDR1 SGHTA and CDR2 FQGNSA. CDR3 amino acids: CASSLVGGSSGHEQYF. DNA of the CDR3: TGTGCCAGCAGCTTAGTCGGCGGGAGCTCTGGGCACGAGCAGTACTTC.

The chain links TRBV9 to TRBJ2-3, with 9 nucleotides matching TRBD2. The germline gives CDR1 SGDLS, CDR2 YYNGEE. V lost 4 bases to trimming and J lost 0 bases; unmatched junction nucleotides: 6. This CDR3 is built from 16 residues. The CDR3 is CASSIGLASSTDTQYF. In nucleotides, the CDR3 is TGTGCCAGCAGCATAGGACTAGCGTCTAGCACAGATACGCAGTATTTT. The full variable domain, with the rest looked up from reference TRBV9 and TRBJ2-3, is DSGVTQTPKHLITATGQRVTLRCSPRSGDLSVYWYQQSLDQGLQFLIQYYNGEERAKGNILERFSAQQFPDLHSELNLSSLELGDSALYFCASSIGLASSTDTQYFGPGTRLTVL.

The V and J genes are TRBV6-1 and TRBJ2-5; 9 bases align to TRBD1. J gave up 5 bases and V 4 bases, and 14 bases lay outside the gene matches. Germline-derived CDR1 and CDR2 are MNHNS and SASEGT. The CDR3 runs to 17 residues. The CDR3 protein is CASSVLPPRTGVETQYF. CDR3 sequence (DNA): TGTGCCAGCAGTGTATTACCGCCGCGGACAGGGGTTGAGACCCAGTACTTC.

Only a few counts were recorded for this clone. This chain's CDR3 is CASSLGGSGYGYTF. In DNA, the CDR3 is TGTGCCAGCAGCCTTGGGGGGAGCGGCTATGGCTACACCTTC. The chain has TRBV28 and TRBJ1-2; tentative D call: TRBD1 (5 bases). Germline CDR1 and CDR2: MDHEN and SYDVKM. V shed 6 bases and J shed 4 bases, with 15 bases lying between them. CDR3 length: 14 residues.

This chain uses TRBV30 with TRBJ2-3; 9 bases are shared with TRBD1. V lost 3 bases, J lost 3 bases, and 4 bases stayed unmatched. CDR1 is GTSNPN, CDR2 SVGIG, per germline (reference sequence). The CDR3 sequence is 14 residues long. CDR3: CAWRGTGWTDTQYF. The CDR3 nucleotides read TGTGCCTGGAGGGGGACAGGGTGGACAGATACGCAGTATTTT.

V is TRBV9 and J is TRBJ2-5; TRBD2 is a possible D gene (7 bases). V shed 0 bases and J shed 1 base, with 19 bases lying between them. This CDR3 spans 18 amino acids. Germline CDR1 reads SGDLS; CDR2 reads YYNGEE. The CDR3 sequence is CASSVATSGRGSQETQYF. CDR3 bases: TGTGCCAGCAGCGTAGCTACTTCTGGGAGGGGGTCCCAAGAGACCCAGTACTTC.

CDR3 in amino acids: CAISDLGNTEAFF. The CDR3 DNA reads TGTGCCATCAGTGATCTAGGAAACACTGAAGCTTTCTTT. The V gene is TRBV10-3, the J gene TRBJ1-1, with no clear D. Germline V lookup: CDR1 ENHRY, CDR2 SYGVKD. Trimming shortened V by 3 bases and J by 2 bases, and 7 bases separated the two germline ends. This CDR3 spans 13 amino acids.

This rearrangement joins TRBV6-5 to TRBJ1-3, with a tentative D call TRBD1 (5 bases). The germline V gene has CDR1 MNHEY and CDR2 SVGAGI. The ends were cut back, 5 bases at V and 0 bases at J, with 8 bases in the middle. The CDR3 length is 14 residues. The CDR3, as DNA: TGTGCCAGCAGTCAGGGCAGCTCTGGAAACACCATATATTTT. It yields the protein CASSQGSSGNTIYF.

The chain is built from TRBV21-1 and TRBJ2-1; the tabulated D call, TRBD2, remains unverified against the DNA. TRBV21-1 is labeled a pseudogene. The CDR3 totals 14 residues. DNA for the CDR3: TGTGCCATCACGACTGGCGTACCCTACAATGAGCAGTTCTTC. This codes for CAITTGVPYNEQFF.

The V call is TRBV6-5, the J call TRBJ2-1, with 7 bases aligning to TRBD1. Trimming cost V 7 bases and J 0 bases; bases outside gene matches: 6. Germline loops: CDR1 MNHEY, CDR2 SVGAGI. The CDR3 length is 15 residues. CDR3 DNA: TGTGCCAGCACCCTCAGGGGGAGCTCCTACAATGAGCAGTTCTTC. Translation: CASTLRGSSYNEQFF.

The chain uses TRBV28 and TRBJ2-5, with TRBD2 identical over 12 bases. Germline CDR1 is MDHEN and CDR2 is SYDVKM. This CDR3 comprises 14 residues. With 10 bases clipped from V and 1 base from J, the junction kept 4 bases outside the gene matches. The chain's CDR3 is CATRLAGVQETQYF. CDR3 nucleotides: TGTGCCACCCGACTAGCGGGGGTCCAAGAGACCCAGTACTTC.

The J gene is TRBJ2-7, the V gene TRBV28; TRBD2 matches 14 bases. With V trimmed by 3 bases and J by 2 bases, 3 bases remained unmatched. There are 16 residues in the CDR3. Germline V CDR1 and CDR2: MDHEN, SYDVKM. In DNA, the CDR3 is TGTGCCAGCAGTTTGGGACTAGCGGGAGATCCCTACGAGCAGTACTTC. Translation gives CASSLGLAGDPYEQYF.

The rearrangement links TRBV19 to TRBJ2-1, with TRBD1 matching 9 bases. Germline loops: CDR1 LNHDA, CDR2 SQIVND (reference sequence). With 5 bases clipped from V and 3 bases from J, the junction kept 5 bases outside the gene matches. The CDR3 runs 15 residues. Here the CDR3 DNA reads TGTGCCAGTAGTGTCAGACAGGGGGACTACAATGAGCAGTTCTTC. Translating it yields CASSVRQGDYNEQFF.

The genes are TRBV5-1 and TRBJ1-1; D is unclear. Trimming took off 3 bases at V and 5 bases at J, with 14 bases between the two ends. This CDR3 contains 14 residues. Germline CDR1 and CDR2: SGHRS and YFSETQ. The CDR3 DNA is TGCGCCAGCAGCTCCGACGGTCGCGGGACTGAAGCTTTCTTT. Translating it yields CASSSDGRGTEAFF.

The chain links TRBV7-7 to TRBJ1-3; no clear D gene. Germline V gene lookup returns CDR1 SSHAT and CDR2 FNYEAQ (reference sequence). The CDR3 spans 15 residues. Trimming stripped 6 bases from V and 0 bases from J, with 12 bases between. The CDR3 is CASSLGLSSGNTIYF. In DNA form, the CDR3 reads TGTGCCAGCAGTCTAGGACTGAGCTCTGGAAACACCATATATTTT.

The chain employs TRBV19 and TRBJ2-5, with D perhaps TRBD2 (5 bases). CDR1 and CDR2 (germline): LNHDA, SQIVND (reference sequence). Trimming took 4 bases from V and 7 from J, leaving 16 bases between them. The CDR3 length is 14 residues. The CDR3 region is CASSTRDAGGTQYF. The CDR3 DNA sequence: TGTGCCAGTAGTACCCGGGATGCCGGAGGGACCCAGTACTTC. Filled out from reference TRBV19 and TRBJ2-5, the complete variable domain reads DGGITQSPKYLFRKEGQNVTLSCEQNLNHDAMYWYRQDPGQGLRLIYYSQIVNDFQKGDIAEGYSVSREKKESFPLTVTSAQKNPTAFYLCASSTRDAGGTQYFGPGTRLLVL.

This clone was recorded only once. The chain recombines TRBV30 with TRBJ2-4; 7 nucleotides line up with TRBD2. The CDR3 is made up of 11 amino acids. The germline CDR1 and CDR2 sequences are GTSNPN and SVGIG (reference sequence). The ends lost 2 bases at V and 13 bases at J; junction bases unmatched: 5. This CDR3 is CAWSYAGLQYF. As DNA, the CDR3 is TGTGCCTGGAGTTACGCGGGACTACAGTACTTC.

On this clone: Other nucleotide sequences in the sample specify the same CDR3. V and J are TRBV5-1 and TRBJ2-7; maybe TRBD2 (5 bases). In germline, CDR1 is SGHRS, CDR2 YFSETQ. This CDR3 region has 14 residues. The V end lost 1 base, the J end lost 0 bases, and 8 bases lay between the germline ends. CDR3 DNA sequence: TGCGCCAGCAGCTTGTCCGGGGACTCCTACGAGCAGTACTTC. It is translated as CASSLSGDSYEQYF. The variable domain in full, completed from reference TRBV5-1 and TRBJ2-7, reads KAGVTQTPRYLIKTRGQQVTLSCSPISGHRSVSWYQQTPGQGLQFLFEYFSETQRNKGNFPGRFSGRQFSNSRSEMNVSTLELGDSALYLCASSLSGDSYEQYFGPGTRLTVT.